The 31 T cell receptor beta chains given below trace back to one sample, sequenced in a study of T cells in localized non-small cell lung cancer. Assay used: immunoSEQ multiplex PCR; TCRdb lists only in-frame clones, some missing. Of about 21,000 clones in the sample, about four fifths were seen once. Sequenced material: peripheral blood, taken before any cancer treatment. These TCRs come from a man between 40 and 70 years old with stage I lung adenocarcinoma.

This chain links TRBV15 with TRBJ2-5; D call uncertain. This CDR3 spans 14 amino acids. Germline V gene data show CDR1 as LNHNV and CDR2 as YYDKDF (reference sequence). The V gene lost 0 bases and the J gene lost 0 bases, with 5 bases spanning the gap. The CDR3 protein is CATSRDINQETQYF. DNA for the CDR3: TGTGCCACCAGCAGAGATATCAACCAAGAGACCCAGTACTTC.

The rearrangement joins TRBV7-3 to TRBJ2-5, with a possible D match to TRBD2 (6 bases). Trimming cost V 1 base and J 4 bases, with 13 bases left between them. This CDR3 has 15 amino acids. Germline CDR1 SGHTA, CDR2 FQGTGA. Here the CDR3 reads CASSLIGGSIETQYF. CDR3 coding DNA: TGTGCCAGCAGCTTAATAGGAGGGTCCATAGAGACCCAGTACTTC.

The chain combines TRBV10-3 with TRBJ1-2; D possibly corresponds to TRBD1 (5 bases). Trimming took 5 bases from V and 0 from J, leaving 7 bases between them. From germline, CDR1 is ENHRY and CDR2 SYGVKD. The CDR3 totals 13 residues. The CDR3 coding sequence is TGTGCCATCAGTCCAGGGTCTAACTATGGCTACACCTTC. It is translated as CAISPGSNYGYTF.

The rearrangement uses TRBV9 and TRBJ2-7, with TRBD2 identical over 9 bases. Losses at the gene ends were 3 bases for V and 2 bases for J; bases not matched to a gene: 6. The germline gives CDR1 SGDLS, CDR2 YYNGEE. The CDR3 contains 15 residues. CDR3 DNA sequence: TGTGCCAGCAGCGCCTCCGGGACTAGCACCTACGAGCAGTACTTC. It yields the protein CASSASGTSTYEQYF.

V usage is TRBV5-4 and J usage is TRBJ2-1; 9 bases align to TRBD1. The J segment lost 5 bases and the V segment lost 3 bases, leaving 6 bases of the junction unmatched. Germline CDR1 is SGHNT and CDR2 is YYREEE (reference sequence). This CDR3 is 15 amino acids long. Here the CDR3 reads CASSSRDRAHNEQFF. Here the CDR3 DNA reads TGTGCCAGCAGCTCCCGGGACAGGGCCCACAATGAGCAGTTCTTC. Based on the CDR3 plus reference TRBV5-4 and TRBJ2-1, the full variable domain is ETGVTQSPTHLIKTRGQQVTLRCSSQSGHNTVSWYQQALGQGPQFIFQYYREEENGRGNFPPRFSGLQFPNYSSELNVNALELDDSALYLCASSSRDRAHNEQFFGPGTRLTVL.

V is TRBV4-3 and J is TRBJ2-2; a weak D match, TRBD1 (6 bases). Per germline, CDR1 LGHNA and CDR2 YSLEER. This CDR3 is 17 amino acids long. Trimming left V 4 bases short and J 2 bases short, with 17 bases between. CDR3 nucleotides: TGCGCCAGCAGCCCTTACTCGGGACAAATAAACACCGGGGAGCTGTTTTTT. It is translated as CASSPYSGQINTGELFF.

The CDR3 DNA sequence: TGCGCCAGCAGCCAGACTAGCGGGAGTTACAATGAGCAGTTCTTC. Translating it yields CASSQTSGSYNEQFF. The chain uses TRBV10-2 and TRBJ2-1; 12 nucleotides agree with TRBD2. The germline V gene encodes CDR1 WSHSY and CDR2 SAAADI. CDR3 length equals 15 residues. V shed 6 bases and J 4 bases; nucleotides not matched to a gene: 4.

This clone was picked up a small number of times. J is TRBJ1-2 and V is TRBV7-9; no clear D. The germline V and J ends were trimmed by 3 bases and 5 bases, with 7 bases remaining between them. CDR3 length: 12 amino acids. Germline values: CDR1 SEHNR, CDR2 FQNEAQ (reference sequence). In DNA form, the CDR3 reads TGTGCCAGCAGCTTTACGGTTTATGGCTACACCTTC. Encoded protein: CASSFTVYGYTF.

The V gene is TRBV18, the J gene TRBJ2-5; TRBD2 is a possible D gene (5 bases). This CDR3 spans 13 amino acids. V was trimmed by 2 bases and J by 5 bases, leaving 9 bases between them. CDR1 KGHSH and CDR2 LQKENI come from the germline V gene. CDR3 coding DNA: TGTGCCAGCTCACCATATCGAGGGGAGACCCAGTACTTC. Its protein is CASSPYRGETQYF.

The chain links TRBV7-8 to TRBJ2-7, with 9 positions matching TRBD1. Trimming took 3 bases from V and 5 from J; bases not matched to a gene: 8. The CDR3 covers 15 residues. Per germline, CDR1 SGHVS and CDR2 FQNEAQ. The CDR3 DNA sequence: TGTGCCAGCAGCTTTCGGCGGACAGGGGCAAACGAGCAGTACTTC. It codes for CASSFRRTGANEQYF.

This chain uses TRBV28 with TRBJ2-2; D may be TRBD2 (7 bases). Trimming cost V 5 bases and J 4 bases, with 17 bases left between them. Germline V gene data show CDR1 as MDHEN and CDR2 as SYDVKM. The CDR3 covers 16 residues. In nucleotides, the CDR3 is TGTGCCAGCAGTCAAGGGGGGGCGCCGGGCACCGGGGAGCTGTTTTTT. Translated: CASSQGGAPGTGELFF.

This clone came up once. J is TRBJ1-1 and V is TRBV5-6; no reliable D call. V lost 2 bases and J 5 bases, leaving 10 bases between the germline ends. The CDR3 is 13 amino acids. CDR1 SGHDT and CDR2 YYEEEE come from the germline V gene. The CDR3 DNA follows: TGTGCCAGCAGCTTCAATTGGGGAACTGAAGCTTTCTTT. It is translated as CASSFNWGTEAFF. Combining the CDR3 with reference TRBV5-6 and TRBJ1-1 gives the whole variable domain DAGVTQSPTHLIKTRGQQVTLRCSPKSGHDTVSWYQQALGQGPQFIFQYYEEEERQRGNFPDRFSGHQFPNYSSELNVNALLLGDSALYLCASSFNWGTEAFFGQGTRLTVV.

In nucleotides, the CDR3 is TGTGCCAGCAGCTTAGATCTTTCTAATGAGCAGTTCTTC. Encoded protein: CASSLDLSNEQFF. The J gene is TRBJ2-1, the V gene TRBV11-3; no reliable D call. Germline V gene lookup returns CDR1 SGHNT and CDR2 YENEEA. Trimming removed 0 bases at V and 7 bases at J, with 7 bases between. The CDR3 totals 13 residues. Variable domain in full (rest from reference TRBV11-3 and TRBJ2-1): EAGVVQSPRYKIIEKKQPVAFWCNPISGHNTLYWYLQNLGQGPELLIRYENEEAVDDSQLPKDRFSAERLKGVDSTLKIQPAELGDSAVYLCASSLDLSNEQFFGPGTRLTVL.

This chain uses TRBV11-1 with TRBJ2-3; D remains unclear. Trimming left V 5 bases short and J 6 bases short, with 6 bases between. Germline V gene sequence: CDR1 SGHAT, CDR2 FQDESV (reference sequence). The CDR3 sequence is 11 residues long. The CDR3 DNA is TGTGCCAGCAGCCCTATGGATACGCAGTATTTT. This gives the protein CASSPMDTQYF.

The chain carries TRBV28 and TRBJ1-5, with D unclear. CDR1 MDHEN and CDR2 SYDVKM come from the germline V gene. The ends were cut back, 5 bases at V and 3 bases at J, with 14 bases in the middle. The CDR3 has 15 residues. CDR3 DNA: TGTGCCAGCAGTCCTGGACCAGTACTCAATCAGCCCCAGCATTTT. Translating it yields CASSPGPVLNQPQHF.

CDR3 protein: CSVDRRLNTEAFF. The CDR3 DNA sequence: TGCAGCGTTGACAGGCGGTTGAACACTGAAGCTTTCTTT. The V and J genes are TRBV29-1 and TRBJ1-1; D is ambiguous. This CDR3 is built from 13 residues. Germline V gene lookup returns CDR1 SQVTM and CDR2 ANQGSEA. The V end was cut by 3 bases, the J end by 0 bases, with 8 bases between.

The V gene is TRBV11-1, the J gene TRBJ2-7; D may correspond to TRBD1 or TRBD2 (6 bases each). Trimming took off 1 base at V and 3 bases at J, with 16 bases between the two ends. The germline V gene encodes CDR1 SGHAT and CDR2 FQDESV (reference sequence). CDR3 size: 16 residues. CDR3 nucleotides: TGTGCCAGCAGCTTAGTAGGGGGGTACGGTCTCTACGAGCAGTACTTC. Amino acid sequence: CASSLVGGYGLYEQYF. Full variable domain (rest looked up from reference TRBV11-1 and TRBJ2-7): EAEVAQSPRYKITEKSQAVAFWCDPISGHATLYWYRQILGQGPELLVQFQDESVVDDSQLPKDRFSAERLKGVDSTLKIQPAELGDSAMYLCASSLVGGYGLYEQYFGPGTRLTVT.

The rearrangement links TRBV7-2 to TRBJ2-1; D not resolved. V dropped 2 bases and J dropped 1 base, with 6 bases sitting between them. This CDR3 has 14 residues. Germline loops: CDR1 SGHTA, CDR2 FQGNSA. The CDR3 loop is CASSLSRSYNEQFF. In DNA form, the CDR3 reads TGTGCCAGCAGCTTATCTCGTTCCTACAATGAGCAGTTCTTC.

The chain uses TRBV2 and TRBJ2-3; possibly TRBD2 for D (7 bases). The germline V gene encodes CDR1 SNHLY and CDR2 FYNNEI. The CDR3 length is 22 residues. The germline V and J ends were trimmed by 5 bases and 5 bases, with 38 bases remaining between them. CDR3 amino acids: CASSPSGGLPTFSRNARDTQYF. DNA for the CDR3: TGTGCCAGCAGTCCTTCGGGGGGCCTACCCACTTTTTCCAGAAATGCTCGAGATACGCAGTATTTT.

The chain is built from TRBV19 and TRBJ2-5, with 8 nucleotides matching TRBD2. The CDR3 has 14 amino acids. The trim removed 5 bases at V and 7 bases at J, leaving 9 bases unmatched. CDR1 is LNHDA and CDR2 is SQIVND in the germline V gene (reference sequence). The CDR3 DNA is TGTGCCAGTAGTTCGTCCGGGACTAGGGGGACCCAGTACTTC. Amino acids: CASSSSGTRGTQYF.

This clone appeared a few times. J is TRBJ1-4 and V is TRBV9, with no clear D. The germline CDR1 and CDR2 sequences are SGDLS and YYNGEE. There are 14 residues in the CDR3. V was cut by 1 base and J by 4 bases, with 8 bases left in between. The CDR3 sequence: CASSVPGNNEKLFF. CDR3 in DNA: TGTGCCAGCAGCGTACCCGGGAATAATGAAAAACTGTTTTTT.

The chain employs TRBV6-6 and TRBJ2-1, with 9 bases lining up with TRBD2. This CDR3 has 15 amino acids. V lost 10 bases and J lost 3; bases outside the gene matches: 10. Germline CDR1 MNHNY, CDR2 SVGAGI (reference sequence). The CDR3 sequence: CATMTRGGDYNEQFF. In nucleotides, the CDR3 is TGTGCCACCATGACGCGGGGGGGCGACTACAATGAGCAGTTCTTC.

The chain employs TRBV29-1 and TRBJ2-2; D tentatively fits TRBD1 or TRBD2 (5 bases each). Germline CDR1 is SQVTM and CDR2 is ANQGSEA. V gave up 3 bases and J gave up 4 bases, with 9 bases separating them. The CDR3 sequence is 13 residues long. The DNA of the CDR3 is TGCAGCGTTGAGAAGAGGGGCACCGGGGAGCTGTTTTTT. Translation: CSVEKRGTGELFF.

This clone was seen only a few times. The chain recombines TRBV15 with TRBJ1-2, with a possible D match to TRBD1 (6 bases). CDR1 LNHNV and CDR2 YYDKDF come from the germline V gene (reference sequence). The CDR3 is 15 amino acids. The V end was cut by 1 base, the J end by 0 bases, with 9 bases between. Here the CDR3 reads CATSRGQDANYGYTF. For the CDR3, the DNA is TGTGCCACCAGCAGAGGACAGGACGCTAACTATGGCTACACCTTC.

The J gene is TRBJ2-7, the V gene TRBV19; tentative D call: TRBD2 (5 bases). V lost 8 bases, J lost 2 bases, and 25 bases lay in between. The CDR3 loop spans 17 amino acids. Germline V gene lookup returns CDR1 LNHDA and CDR2 SQIVND (reference sequence). The CDR3 DNA reads TGTGCCAGTCCAACGCTGGACCGATCGGGAAAAGCCTACGAGCAGTACTTC. This translates into CASPTLDRSGKAYEQYF.

This clone has more than one count but fewer than ten. The chain joins TRBV4-1 to TRBJ2-3, with a tentative D call TRBD2 (6 bases). Germline V gene data show CDR1 as MGHRA and CDR2 as YSYEKL. Trimming pared 0 bases from V and 5 bases from J, leaving 18 bases between. There are 17 residues in the CDR3. DNA of the CDR3: TGCGCCAGCAGCCAAGATACCGGGAGTAGGTATAAAGATACGCAGTATTTT. It specifies CASSQDTGSRYKDTQYF.

The chain employs TRBV5-6 and TRBJ2-5, with D possibly TRBD1 on 5 matching bases. CDR1 and CDR2 (germline): SGHDT, YYEEEE. V was trimmed by 4 bases and J by 1 base, leaving 14 bases between them. The CDR3 spans 15 residues. CDR3 sequence: CASSLFWGTQETQYF. CDR3 DNA sequence: TGTGCCAGCAGCCTGTTTTGGGGCACCCAAGAGACCCAGTACTTC.

The CDR3 DNA is TGCGCCAGCAGCGGACCCGGACTTGGCACAGATACGCAGTATTTT. Translating it yields CASSGPGLGTDTQYF. The V gene is TRBV5-1, the J gene TRBJ2-3, with D perhaps TRBD2 (5 bases). Germline CDR1 is SGHRS and CDR2 is YFSETQ. The CDR3 contains 15 residues. The V end was cut by 4 bases, the J end by 1 base, with 13 bases between.

This sequence joins TRBV4-1 and TRBJ2-7; 9 nucleotides agree with TRBD1. The CDR3 covers 14 residues. Unmatched junction bases numbered 3, after V lost 4 bases and J lost 2 bases. Germline V gene sequence: CDR1 MGHRA, CDR2 YSYEKL. The CDR3 region is CASSPTGGAYEQYF. CDR3 in DNA: TGCGCCAGCAGCCCGACAGGGGGGGCCTACGAGCAGTACTTC.

The table lists this clone with a count of one. V usage is TRBV19 and J usage is TRBJ2-1; no reliable D call. Germline V gene data show CDR1 as LNHDA and CDR2 as SQIVND (reference sequence). With 7 bases removed from V and 9 bases from J, the gap between germline ends came to 22 bases. CDR3 length: 15 amino acids. CDR3 nucleotide sequence: TGTGCCAGTAAAAGTTCGGGCCCCACAGTCAGTGAGCAGTTCTTC. Its protein product is CASKSSGPTVSEQFF.

The genes are TRBV6-6 and TRBJ1-5; perhaps TRBD1 as D (6 bases). V lost 6 bases and J lost 9, with 15 bases in between. This CDR3 has 13 residues. CDR1 and CDR2 from the germline V gene are MNHNY and SVGAGI (reference sequence). The CDR3 reads CASRAGVSRPQHF. CDR3 coding DNA: TGTGCCAGCAGAGCAGGGGTCTCGCGGCCCCAGCATTTT.